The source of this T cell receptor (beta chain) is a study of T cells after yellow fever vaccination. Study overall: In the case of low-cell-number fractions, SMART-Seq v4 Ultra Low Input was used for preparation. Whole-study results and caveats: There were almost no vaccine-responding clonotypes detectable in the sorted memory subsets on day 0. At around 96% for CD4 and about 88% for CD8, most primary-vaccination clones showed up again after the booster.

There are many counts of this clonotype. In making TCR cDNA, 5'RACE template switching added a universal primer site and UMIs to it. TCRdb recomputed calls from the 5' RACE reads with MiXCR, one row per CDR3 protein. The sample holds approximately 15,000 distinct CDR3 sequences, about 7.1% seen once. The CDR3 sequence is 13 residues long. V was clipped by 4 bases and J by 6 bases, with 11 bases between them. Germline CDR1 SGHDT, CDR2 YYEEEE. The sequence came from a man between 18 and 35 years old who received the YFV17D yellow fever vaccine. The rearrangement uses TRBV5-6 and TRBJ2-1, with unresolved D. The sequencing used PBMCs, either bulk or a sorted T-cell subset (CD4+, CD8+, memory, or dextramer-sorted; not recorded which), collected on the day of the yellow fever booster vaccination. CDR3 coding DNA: TGTGCCAGCAGCCTCGCCCAGCGCAATGAGCAGTTCTTC. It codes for CASSLAQRNEQFF.